This T cell receptor beta chain is drawn from a study of human T cells and chemical hapten exposure. As for time point: patch test 1, 2 weeks after DPC sensitization. Treatment defined: therapeutic diphenylcyclopropenone sensitization with weekly scalp DPC. TCRdb used MiXCR to reprocess the RACE reads, holding one entry per CDR3 protein. The sample has tens of thousands of distinct CDR3 sequences, approximately 11% seen once. With 5 bases removed from V and 8 bases from J, the gap between germline ends came to 15 bases. CDR3 size: 13 residues. The germline gives CDR1 SEHNR, CDR2 FQNEAQ (reference sequence).

The rearrangement uses TRBV7-9 and TRBJ1-2; D is uncertain. The sequence was obtained from a woman aged 50 to 65 with alopecia areata. Some clones in this sample may be carry-over from other donors' samples. The specimen was whole blood, collected in connection with sensitization to the hapten diphenylcyclopropenone (DPC). The CDR3, as DNA: TGTGCCAGCAGCCCTCCGACGGAACGCGGCTACACCTTC. This codes for CASSPPTERGYTF.